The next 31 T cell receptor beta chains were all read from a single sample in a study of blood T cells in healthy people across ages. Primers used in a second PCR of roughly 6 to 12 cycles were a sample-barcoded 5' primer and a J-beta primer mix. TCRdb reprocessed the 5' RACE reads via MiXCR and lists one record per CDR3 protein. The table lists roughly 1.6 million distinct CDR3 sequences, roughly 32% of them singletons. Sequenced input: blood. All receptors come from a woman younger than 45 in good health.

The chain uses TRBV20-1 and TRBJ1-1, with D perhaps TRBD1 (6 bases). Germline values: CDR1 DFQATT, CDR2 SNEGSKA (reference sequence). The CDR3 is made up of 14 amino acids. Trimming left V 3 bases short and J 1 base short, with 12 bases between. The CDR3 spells CSASRGQPNTEAFF. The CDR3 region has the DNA TGCAGTGCTAGTCGCGGACAGCCGAACACTGAAGCTTTCTTT.

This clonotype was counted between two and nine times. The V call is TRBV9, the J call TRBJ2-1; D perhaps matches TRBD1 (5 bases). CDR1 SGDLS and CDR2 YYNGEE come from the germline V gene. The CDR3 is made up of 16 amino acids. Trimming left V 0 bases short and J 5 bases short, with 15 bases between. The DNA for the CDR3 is TGTGCCAGCAGCGTAGAGGCCGGAAGGGGAAACAATGAGCAGTTCTTC. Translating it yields CASSVEAGRGNNEQFF. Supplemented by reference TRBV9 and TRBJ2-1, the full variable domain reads DSGVTQTPKHLITATGQRVTLRCSPRSGDLSVYWYQQSLDQGLQFLIQYYNGEERAKGNILERFSAQQFPDLHSELNLSSLELGDSALYFCASSVEAGRGNNEQFFGPGTRLTVL.

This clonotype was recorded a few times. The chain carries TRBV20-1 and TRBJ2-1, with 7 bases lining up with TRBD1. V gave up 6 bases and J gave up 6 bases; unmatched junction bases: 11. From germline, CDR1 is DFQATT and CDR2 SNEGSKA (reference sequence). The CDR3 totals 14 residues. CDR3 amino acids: CSASSTGYGNEQFF. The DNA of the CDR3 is TGCAGTGCAAGTTCGACAGGGTACGGCAATGAGCAGTTCTTC.

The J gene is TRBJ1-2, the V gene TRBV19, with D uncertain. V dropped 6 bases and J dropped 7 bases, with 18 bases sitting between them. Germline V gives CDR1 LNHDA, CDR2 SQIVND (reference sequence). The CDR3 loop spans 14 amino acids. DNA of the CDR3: TGTGCCAGTAGGTTTGGGGAGATACTCACTGGCTACACCTTC. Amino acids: CASRFGEILTGYTF.

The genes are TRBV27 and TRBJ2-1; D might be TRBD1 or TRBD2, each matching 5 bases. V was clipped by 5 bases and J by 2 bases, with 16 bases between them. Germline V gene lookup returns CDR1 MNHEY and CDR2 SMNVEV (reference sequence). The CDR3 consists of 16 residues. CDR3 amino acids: CASSPMWGRTYNEQFF. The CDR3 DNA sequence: TGTGCCAGCAGTCCAATGTGGGGACGGACCTACAATGAGCAGTTCTTC.

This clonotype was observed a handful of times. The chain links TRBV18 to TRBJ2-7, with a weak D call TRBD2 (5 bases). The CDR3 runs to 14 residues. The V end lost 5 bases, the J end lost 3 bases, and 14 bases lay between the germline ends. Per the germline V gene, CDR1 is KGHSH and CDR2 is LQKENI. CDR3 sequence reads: CASSSPWRNYEQYF. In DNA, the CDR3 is TGTGCCAGCTCATCCCCGTGGAGGAACTACGAGCAGTACTTC.

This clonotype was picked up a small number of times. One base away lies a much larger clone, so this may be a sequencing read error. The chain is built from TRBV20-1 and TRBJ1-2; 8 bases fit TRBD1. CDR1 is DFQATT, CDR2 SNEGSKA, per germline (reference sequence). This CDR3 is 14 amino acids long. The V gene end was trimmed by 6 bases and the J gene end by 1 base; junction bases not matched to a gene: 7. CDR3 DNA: TGCAGTGCGGACAGGGTAACCCGTAACTATGGCTACACCTTC. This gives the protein CSADRVTRNYGYTF.

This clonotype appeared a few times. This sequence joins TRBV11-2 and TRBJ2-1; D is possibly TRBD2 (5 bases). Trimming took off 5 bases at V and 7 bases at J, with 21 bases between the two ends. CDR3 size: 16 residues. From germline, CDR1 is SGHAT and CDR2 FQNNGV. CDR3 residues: CASSPRDTYSGNEQFF. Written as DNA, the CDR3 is TGTGCCAGCAGCCCCCGTGACACTTATTCGGGGAATGAGCAGTTCTTC.

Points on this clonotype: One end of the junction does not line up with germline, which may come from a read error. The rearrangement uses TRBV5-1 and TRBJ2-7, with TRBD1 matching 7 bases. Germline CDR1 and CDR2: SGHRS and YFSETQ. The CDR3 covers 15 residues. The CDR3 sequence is CASGLGTDTFYEQYF. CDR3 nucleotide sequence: TGCGCCAGCGGCTTGGGGACAGACACTTTCTACGAGCAGTACTTC.

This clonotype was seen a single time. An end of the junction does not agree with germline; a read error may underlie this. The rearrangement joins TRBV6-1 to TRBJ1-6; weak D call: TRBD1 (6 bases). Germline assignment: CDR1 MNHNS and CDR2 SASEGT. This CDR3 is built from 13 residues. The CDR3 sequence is CASSRQDNSPLHF. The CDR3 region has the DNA TGTGCCAGCTCCAGACAGGATAACTCACCCCTCCACTTT.

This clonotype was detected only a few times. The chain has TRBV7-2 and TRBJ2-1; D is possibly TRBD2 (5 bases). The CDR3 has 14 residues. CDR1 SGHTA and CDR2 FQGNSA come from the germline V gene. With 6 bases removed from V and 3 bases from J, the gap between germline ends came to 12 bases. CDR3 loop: CASSCRTSYNEQFF. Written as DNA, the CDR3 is TGTGCCAGCAGTTGCCGAACTAGCTACAATGAGCAGTTCTTC.

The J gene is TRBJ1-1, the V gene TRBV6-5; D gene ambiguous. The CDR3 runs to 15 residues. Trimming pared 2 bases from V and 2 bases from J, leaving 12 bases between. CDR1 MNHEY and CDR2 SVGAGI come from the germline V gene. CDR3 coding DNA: TGTGCCAGCAGTTACATCGACGGAAGAAACACTGAAGCTTTCTTT. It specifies CASSYIDGRNTEAFF.

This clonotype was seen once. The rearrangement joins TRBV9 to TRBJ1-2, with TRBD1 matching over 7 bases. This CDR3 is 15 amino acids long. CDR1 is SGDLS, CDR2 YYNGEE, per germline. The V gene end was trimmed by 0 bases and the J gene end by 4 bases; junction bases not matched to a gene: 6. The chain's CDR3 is CASSVDGTDSYGYTF. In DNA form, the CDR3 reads TGTGCCAGCAGCGTAGATGGGACAGATTCCTATGGCTACACCTTC.

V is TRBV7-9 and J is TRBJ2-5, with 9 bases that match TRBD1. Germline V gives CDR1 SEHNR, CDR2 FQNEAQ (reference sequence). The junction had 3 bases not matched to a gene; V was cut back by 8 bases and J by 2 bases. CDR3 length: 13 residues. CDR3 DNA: TGTGCCAGCGCGGGGACAGGGCAAGAGACCCAGTACTTC. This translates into CASAGTGQETQYF.

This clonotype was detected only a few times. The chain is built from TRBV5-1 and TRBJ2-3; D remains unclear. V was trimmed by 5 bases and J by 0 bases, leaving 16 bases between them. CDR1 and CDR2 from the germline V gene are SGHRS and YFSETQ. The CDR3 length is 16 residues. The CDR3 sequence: CASSSLPLSSTDTQYF. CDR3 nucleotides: TGCGCCAGCAGTTCCCTCCCACTTTCTAGCACAGATACGCAGTATTTT.

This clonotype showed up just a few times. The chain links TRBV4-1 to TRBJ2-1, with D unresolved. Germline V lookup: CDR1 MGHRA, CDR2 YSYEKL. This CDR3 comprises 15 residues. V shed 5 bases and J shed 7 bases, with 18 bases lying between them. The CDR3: CASSFGVLARNEQFF. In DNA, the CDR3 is TGCGCCAGCAGCTTTGGGGTATTGGCGAGGAATGAGCAGTTCTTC.

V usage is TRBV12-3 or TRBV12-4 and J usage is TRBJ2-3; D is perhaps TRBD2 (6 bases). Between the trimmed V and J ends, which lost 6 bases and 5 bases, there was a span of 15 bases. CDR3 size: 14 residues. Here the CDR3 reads CASRWGLGQDTQYF. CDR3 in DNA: TGTGCCAGCAGATGGGGACTCGGCCAAGATACGCAGTATTTT.

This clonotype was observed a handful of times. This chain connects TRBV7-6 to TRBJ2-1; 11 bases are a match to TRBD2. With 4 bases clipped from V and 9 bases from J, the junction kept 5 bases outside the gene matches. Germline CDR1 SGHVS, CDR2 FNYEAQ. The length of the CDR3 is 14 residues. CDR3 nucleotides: TGTGCCAGCAGCTCCCAACTAGCGGGAGCTGAGCAGTTCTTC. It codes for CASSSQLAGAEQFF. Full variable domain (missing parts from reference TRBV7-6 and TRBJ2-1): GAGVSQSPRYKVTKRGQDVALRCDPISGHVSLYWYRQALGQGPEFLTYFNYEAQQDKSGLPNDRFSAERPEGSISTLTIQRTEQRDSAMYRCASSSQLAGAEQFFGPGTRLTVL.

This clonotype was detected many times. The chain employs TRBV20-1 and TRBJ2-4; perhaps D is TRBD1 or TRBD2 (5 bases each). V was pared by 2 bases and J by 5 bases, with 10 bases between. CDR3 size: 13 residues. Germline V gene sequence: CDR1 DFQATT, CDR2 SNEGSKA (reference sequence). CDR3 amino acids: CSARWDLENIQYF. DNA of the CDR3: TGCAGTGCTAGATGGGACCTCGAAAACATTCAGTACTTC.

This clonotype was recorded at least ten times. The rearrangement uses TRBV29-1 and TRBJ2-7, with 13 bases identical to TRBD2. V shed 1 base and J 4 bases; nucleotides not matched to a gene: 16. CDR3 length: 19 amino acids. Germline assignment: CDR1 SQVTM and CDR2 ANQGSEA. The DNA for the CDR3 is TGCAGCGTTGAAGGTGTTCAGGGGACTAGCGGGGCGACTACATACGAGCAGTACTTC. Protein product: CSVEGVQGTSGATTYEQYF.

In DNA form, the CDR3 reads TGCGCCAGCAGCCAAGTAGGGGCAGCGAGCGAGCAGTACTTC. It codes for CASSQVGAASEQYF. The chain couples TRBV4-1 to TRBJ2-7, with a possible D match to TRBD1 (5 bases). Germline CDR1 MGHRA, CDR2 YSYEKL. The V and J ends lost 1 base and 6 bases respectively, with 13 bases between them. There are 14 residues in the CDR3.

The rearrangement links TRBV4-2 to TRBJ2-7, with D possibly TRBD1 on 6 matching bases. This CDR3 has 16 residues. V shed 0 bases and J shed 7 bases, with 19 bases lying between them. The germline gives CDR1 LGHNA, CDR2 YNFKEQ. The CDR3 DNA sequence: TGTGCCAGCAGCCAAGATATCGGGCCACCTCAGGGGGAGCAGTACTTC. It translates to CASSQDIGPPQGEQYF.

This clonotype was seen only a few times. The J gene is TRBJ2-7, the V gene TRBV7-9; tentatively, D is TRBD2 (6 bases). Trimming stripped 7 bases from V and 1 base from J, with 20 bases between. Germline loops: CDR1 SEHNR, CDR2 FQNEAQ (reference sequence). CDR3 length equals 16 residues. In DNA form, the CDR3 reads TGTGCCAGCAATGAACAGGCGGGAATAGCATCCTACGAGCAGTACTTC. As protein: CASNEQAGIASYEQYF. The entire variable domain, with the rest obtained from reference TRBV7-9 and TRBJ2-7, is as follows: DTGVSQNPRHKITKRGQNVTFRCDPISEHNRLYWYRQTLGQGPEFLTYFQNEAQLEKSRLLSDRFSAERPKGSFSTLEIQRTEQGDSAMYLCASNEQAGIASYEQYFGPGTRLTVT.

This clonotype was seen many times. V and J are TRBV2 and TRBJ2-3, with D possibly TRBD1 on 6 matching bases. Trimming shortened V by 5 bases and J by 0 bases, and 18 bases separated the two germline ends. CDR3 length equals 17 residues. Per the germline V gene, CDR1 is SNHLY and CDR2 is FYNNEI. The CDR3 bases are TGTGCCAGCAGTATGCGTCCACTCGGGACAAGCACAGATACGCAGTATTTT. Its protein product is CASSMRPLGTSTDTQYF.

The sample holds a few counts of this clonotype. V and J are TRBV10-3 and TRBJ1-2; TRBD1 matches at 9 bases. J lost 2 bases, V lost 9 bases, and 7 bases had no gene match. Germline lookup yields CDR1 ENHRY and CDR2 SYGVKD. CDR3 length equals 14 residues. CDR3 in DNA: TGTGCCATTCGATCCGGGACAGGGAACTATGGCTACACCTTC. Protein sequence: CAIRSGTGNYGYTF.

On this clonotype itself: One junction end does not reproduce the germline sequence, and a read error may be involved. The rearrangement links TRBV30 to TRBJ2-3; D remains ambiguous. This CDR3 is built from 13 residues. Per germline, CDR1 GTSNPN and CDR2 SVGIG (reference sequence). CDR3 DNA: TGTGCCTGGAGTGCAGAAACCACAGATGCGCAGTATTTT. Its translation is CAWSAETTDAQYF.

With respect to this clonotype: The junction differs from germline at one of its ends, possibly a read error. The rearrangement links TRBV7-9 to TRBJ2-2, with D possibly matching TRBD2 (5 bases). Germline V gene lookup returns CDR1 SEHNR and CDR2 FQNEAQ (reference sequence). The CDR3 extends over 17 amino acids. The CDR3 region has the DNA TGTGCCAACAGCTTAGCGTCAATGTGGCAGGCCACCGGGGAGCTGTTTTTT. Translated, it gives CANSLASMWQATGELFF. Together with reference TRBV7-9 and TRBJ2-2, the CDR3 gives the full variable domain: DTGVSQNPRHKITKRGQNVTFRCDPISEHNRLYWYRQTLGQGPEFLTYFQNEAQLEKSRLLSDRFSAERPKGSFSTLEIQRTEQGDSAMYLCANSLASMWQATGELFFGEGSRLTVL.

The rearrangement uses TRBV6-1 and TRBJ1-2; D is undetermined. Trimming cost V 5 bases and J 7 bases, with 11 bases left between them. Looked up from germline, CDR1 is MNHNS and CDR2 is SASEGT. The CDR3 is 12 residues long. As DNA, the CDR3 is TGTGCCAGCAGTCCCTGGAAAGGTGGCTACACCTTC. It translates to CASSPWKGGYTF.

In DNA, the CDR3 is TGTGCCTGGAGTTGCGGGAGGGGACTAGCAGTCTACGAGCAGTACTTC. This sequence encodes CAWSCGRGLAVYEQYF. The chain has TRBV30 and TRBJ2-7; 9 nucleotides line up with TRBD2. The V and J ends lost 2 bases and 3 bases, in that order; junction bases with no gene match: 11. Looked up from germline, CDR1 is GTSNPN and CDR2 is SVGIG (reference sequence). The CDR3 runs 16 residues.

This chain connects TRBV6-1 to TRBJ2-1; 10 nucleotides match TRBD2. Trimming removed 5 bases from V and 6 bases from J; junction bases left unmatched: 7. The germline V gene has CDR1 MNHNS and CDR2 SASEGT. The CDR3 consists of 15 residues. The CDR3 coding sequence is TGTGCCAGCAGTAAGCTAGCGGGGGATCCCAATGAGCAGTTCTTC. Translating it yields CASSKLAGDPNEQFF.

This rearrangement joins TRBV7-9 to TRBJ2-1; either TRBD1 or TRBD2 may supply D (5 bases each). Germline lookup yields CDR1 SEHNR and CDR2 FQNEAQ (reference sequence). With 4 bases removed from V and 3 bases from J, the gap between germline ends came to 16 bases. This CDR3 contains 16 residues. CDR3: CASSSEDGAHYNEQFF. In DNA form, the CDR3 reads TGTGCCAGCAGCTCGGAAGACGGGGCCCACTACAATGAGCAGTTCTTC.